The 6 T cell receptor beta chains presented below share a single source sample, sequenced in a study of blood T cell repertoires in COVID-19. Profiled with immunoSEQ multiplex PCR; TCRdb holds only in-frame clones, not every one. This table has about 58,000 clones, around 91% appearing once. Sequenced: peripheral blood. The receptors stem from a man in his sixties with active COVID-19.

The chain uses TRBV6-5 and TRBJ2-7; 9 bases are shared with TRBD1. Looked up from germline, CDR1 is MNHEY and CDR2 is SVGAGI. The CDR3 runs 14 residues. V lost 8 bases to trimming and J lost 5 bases; unmatched junction nucleotides: 10. CDR3 nucleotides: TGTGCCAGCCACCGGGACAGGGAATCCCACGAGCAGTACTTC. This translates into CASHRDRESHEQYF.

This clone appeared a single time. The V gene is TRBV5-1, the J gene TRBJ1-2; 8 bases fit TRBD1. V lost 7 bases and J lost 4; bases outside the gene matches: 6. Germline V gene lookup returns CDR1 SGHRS and CDR2 YFSETQ. The CDR3 length is 13 residues. CDR3 loop: CASQNGQGYGYTF. The CDR3, as DNA: TGCGCCAGCCAAAACGGACAGGGCTATGGCTACACCTTC.

The chain has TRBV3-1 (or the pseudogene TRBV3-2) and TRBJ1-3; 7 bases align to TRBD1. The trim removed 2 bases at V and 4 bases at J, leaving 5 bases unmatched. The V gene's germline CDR1 is LGHDT and CDR2 YNNKEL (reference sequence). This CDR3 comprises 15 residues. The CDR3 spells CASSQIQGQGNTIYF. The CDR3 nucleotides are TGTGCCAGCAGCCAAATACAGGGGCAGGGAAACACCATATATTTT.

This chain's CDR3 is CASSVGPGLAEDTQYF. The CDR3 bases are TGTGCCAGCAGCGTAGGTCCGGGACTAGCGGAAGATACGCAGTATTTT. V usage is TRBV9 and J usage is TRBJ2-3, with 11 bases aligning to TRBD2. Looked up from germline, CDR1 is SGDLS and CDR2 is YYNGEE. The CDR3 runs to 16 residues. V trimming: 0 bases; J trimming: 5 bases; junction bases outside the gene matches: 5.

V usage is TRBV15 and J usage is TRBJ1-3; weak D call: TRBD1 (6 bases). V dropped 0 bases and J dropped 2 bases, with 8 bases sitting between them. This CDR3 has 15 residues. Germline V gene data show CDR1 as LNHNV and CDR2 as YYDKDF (reference sequence). The CDR3 coding sequence is TGTGCCACCAGCAGAGAGTCAGGGGCTGGAAACACCATATATTTT. Its translation: CATSRESGAGNTIYF.

This clone was picked up a small number of times. The chain employs TRBV24-1 and TRBJ2-7; TRBD2 matches 14 bases. With V trimmed by 7 bases and J by 7 bases, 2 bases remained unmatched. This CDR3 spans 13 amino acids. The germline V gene encodes CDR1 KGHDR and CDR2 SFDVKD. CDR3 in amino acids: CATRGLAGEEQYF. The CDR3 DNA sequence: TGTGCCACCAGGGGACTAGCGGGAGAGGAGCAGTACTTC.